These 29 T cell receptor beta chains originate from one sample sequenced in a study of cytomegalovirus exposure and HLA in healthy donors. PCR employed 60 Vbeta and 13 Jbeta primers. The data were produced by immunoSEQ multiplex PCR, yet TCRdb's version contains in-frame clones alone and is incomplete. The table gives some 33,000 clones; the top ten clones make up around 4.5% of it. Sequencing input: PBMCs. Receptors were obtained from a female donor in good health and CMV-seronegative.

This sequence joins TRBV5-1 and TRBJ2-5; 8 bases line up with TRBD2. The CDR3 sequence is 15 residues long. CDR1 and CDR2 from the germline V gene are SGHRS and YFSETQ. Germline trimming cut 5 bases from V and 7 bases from J; bases unmatched to any gene: 13. The CDR3 spells CASSPKSSGSGTQYF. The CDR3 DNA is TGCGCCAGCAGTCCTAAATCTAGCGGGTCGGGGACCCAGTACTTC.

The chain employs TRBV5-4 and TRBJ2-1; no firm D call. Germline-derived CDR1 and CDR2 are SGHNT and YYREEE (reference sequence). Trimming stripped 5 bases from V and 0 bases from J, with 9 bases between. The CDR3 runs to 14 residues. The DNA of the CDR3 is TGTGCCAGCAGAAACAGAAGCTCCTACAATGAGCAGTTCTTC. Encoded protein: CASRNRSSYNEQFF.

This sequence joins TRBV4-1 and TRBJ2-2, with 12 positions matching TRBD2. Germline values: CDR1 MGHRA, CDR2 YSYEKL. The CDR3 is made up of 16 amino acids. V lost 4 bases and J lost 5; bases outside the gene matches: 5. In DNA, the CDR3 is TGCGCCAGCAGCCTCGTCACTAGCGGGGGGACCGGGGAGCTGTTTTTT. Protein sequence: CASSLVTSGGTGELFF.

The chain employs TRBV23-1 and TRBJ1-2; 7 bases match TRBD1. TRBV23-1 is known as an ORF, though its function is uncertain. The CDR3 spans 13 residues. V was clipped by 5 bases and J by 2 bases; unmatched bases: 2. The CDR3 DNA reads TGCGCCAGCAGTACAGGGGCCAACTATGGCTACACCTTC. As protein: CASSTGANYGYTF.

The chain couples TRBV5-1 to TRBJ2-5; 9 bases are a match to TRBD2. V lost 4 bases and J lost 2; bases outside the gene matches: 6. CDR3 size: 15 residues. Germline lookup yields CDR1 SGHRS and CDR2 YFSETQ. The CDR3 is CASSHLAGRQETQYF. The CDR3 DNA sequence: TGCGCCAGCAGCCACCTAGCGGGGCGTCAAGAGACCCAGTACTTC.

CDR3 sequence: CASSYPVDRGNEQYF. Here the CDR3 DNA reads TGTGCCAGCAGTTACCCGGTGGACAGGGGGAACGAGCAGTACTTC. The J gene is TRBJ2-5, the V gene TRBV6-6, with 10 positions matching TRBD1. With the DNA end fitting TRBJ2-7 better, the J assignment may be wrong. CDR1 and CDR2 (germline): MNHNY, SVGAGI (reference sequence). There are 15 residues in the CDR3.

The chain links TRBV2 to TRBJ1-2; D is ambiguous. Trimming shortened V by 4 bases and J by 5 bases, and 14 bases separated the two germline ends. This CDR3 is built from 14 residues. Germline V gene data show CDR1 as SNHLY and CDR2 as FYNNEI. The CDR3 DNA reads as TGTGCCAGCAGTGCGGCAGGCACAGAGTATGGCTACACCTTC. Its translation: CASSAAGTEYGYTF.

In DNA, the CDR3 is TGTGCCAGCAGCTTAGGGCTTAGCGGGTACGAGCAGTACTTC. Protein sequence: CASSLGLSGYEQYF. This chain uses TRBV7-7 with TRBJ2-7; 7 positions match TRBD2. With V trimmed by 1 base and J by 4 bases, 4 bases remained unmatched. Per germline, CDR1 SSHAT and CDR2 FNYEAQ (reference sequence). The CDR3 contains 14 residues.

The chain has TRBV9 and TRBJ2-5; TRBD1 agrees at 8 bases. The junction had 2 bases not matched to a gene; V was cut back by 2 bases and J by 5 bases. From germline, CDR1 is SGDLS and CDR2 YYNGEE. The CDR3 loop spans 13 amino acids. The CDR3 region is CASSVGQAETQYF. The CDR3 DNA reads TGTGCCAGCAGCGTGGGACAGGCTGAGACCCAGTACTTC. The whole variable domain, filled in from reference TRBV9 and TRBJ2-5, reads DSGVTQTPKHLITATGQRVTLRCSPRSGDLSVYWYQQSLDQGLQFLIQYYNGEERAKGNILERFSAQQFPDLHSELNLSSLELGDSALYFCASSVGQAETQYFGPGTRLLVL.

The chain recombines TRBV6-6 with TRBJ1-1, with D tentatively TRBD1 (6 bases). The CDR3 length is 11 residues. Trimming took off 8 bases at V and 6 bases at J, with 10 bases between the two ends. Germline CDR1 and CDR2: MNHNY and SVGAGI (reference sequence). The CDR3 region has the DNA TGTGCCAGCCTACAGGGCGCTGAAGCTTTCTTT. This translates into CASLQGAEAFF.

The V and J genes are TRBV4-1 and TRBJ1-5; D remains ambiguous. V lost 2 bases and J 3 bases, leaving 20 bases between the germline ends. Germline assignment: CDR1 MGHRA and CDR2 YSYEKL. CDR3 length: 18 residues. The CDR3 region has the DNA TGCGCCAGCAGCCAAAGTTTTTCGGGGATGGGGTTCAATCAGCCCCAGCATTTT. Translating gives CASSQSFSGMGFNQPQHF.

The gene calls are TRBV7-8 and TRBJ2-1; 8 bases match TRBD1. V lost 2 bases and J lost 4; bases outside the gene matches: 4. Germline assignment: CDR1 SGHVS and CDR2 FQNEAQ. The CDR3 has 15 amino acids. CDR3 coding DNA: TGTGCCAGCAGCTTAACTGGACAGGGATACAATGAGCAGTTCTTC. It is translated as CASSLTGQGYNEQFF.

The V gene is TRBV18, the J gene TRBJ1-1; 7 positions agree with TRBD1. CDR3 length: 15 residues. V lost 2 bases and J lost 5; bases outside the gene matches: 8. Germline V CDR1 and CDR2: KGHSH, LQKENI. The CDR3 region is CASSPGTALRTEAFF. The CDR3 DNA reads as TGTGCCAGCTCACCAGGGACAGCACTGAGGACTGAAGCTTTCTTT.

This chain joins TRBV30 and TRBJ2-3; TRBD2 aligns across 11 bases. The CDR3 contains 17 residues. Germline V CDR1 and CDR2: GTSNPN, SVGIG (reference sequence). The junction had 16 bases not matched to a gene; V was cut back by 5 bases and J by 6 bases. The CDR3 DNA sequence: TGTGCCTGGGGTCAGGTCGGGTCTAGCGGGGGGCCTGATACGCAGTATTTT. This translates into CAWGQVGSSGGPDTQYF.

The chain couples TRBV19 to TRBJ1-6, with TRBD1 identical over 11 bases. The germline V gene encodes CDR1 LNHDA and CDR2 SQIVND (reference sequence). J was trimmed by 15 bases and V by 7 bases; bases with no gene match: 5. This CDR3 has 12 residues. CDR3 DNA: TGTGCCAGTACCGCGGACAGGGGGCTCCTCCACTTT. This gives the protein CASTADRGLLHF. Together with reference TRBV19 and TRBJ1-6, the CDR3 gives the full variable domain: DGGITQSPKYLFRKEGQNVTLSCEQNLNHDAMYWYRQDPGQGLRLIYYSQIVNDFQKGDIAEGYSVSREKKESFPLTVTSAQKNPTAFYLCASTADRGLLHFGNGTRLTVT.

V gene TRBV13 combines with J gene TRBJ1-1, with a possible D match to TRBD1 (5 bases). Germline-derived CDR1 and CDR2 are PRHDT and FYEKMQ (reference sequence). The CDR3 runs 13 residues. Trimming removed 5 bases from V and 7 bases from J, with 14 bases in between. Written as DNA, the CDR3 is TGTGCCAGCAGCCGGGGGAGGACTCGTGAAGCTTTCTTT. Translated: CASSRGRTREAFF.

V is TRBV7-9 and J is TRBJ1-1; TRBD1 aligns across 8 bases. CDR1 SEHNR and CDR2 FQNEAQ come from the germline V gene (reference sequence). V lost 7 bases to trimming and J lost 0 bases; unmatched junction nucleotides: 4. The CDR3 extends over 14 amino acids. The CDR3 bases are TGTGCCAGCACCCTGACAGGGGTGAACACTGAAGCTTTCTTT. It is translated as CASTLTGVNTEAFF.

This sequence joins TRBV19 and TRBJ1-5; D is undetermined. V shed 11 bases and J shed 2 bases, with 13 bases lying between them. Germline V gene lookup returns CDR1 LNHDA and CDR2 SQIVND (reference sequence). CDR3 length: 13 residues. The CDR3 loop is CASRRGGNQPQHF. In nucleotides, the CDR3 is TGTGCCTCACGACGGGGTGGCAATCAGCCCCAGCATTTT.

The chain employs TRBV25-1 and TRBJ2-1; a weak D match, TRBD2 (6 bases). V dropped 5 bases and J dropped 2 bases, with 16 bases sitting between them. CDR3 length: 16 residues. CDR1 MGHDK and CDR2 SYGVNS come from the germline V gene. This CDR3 is CASSQAGGATYNEQFF. For the CDR3, the DNA is TGTGCCAGCAGTCAAGCAGGCGGGGCAACCTACAATGAGCAGTTCTTC. Full variable domain (remainder filled in from reference TRBV25-1 and TRBJ2-1): EADIYQTPRYLVIGTGKKITLECSQTMGHDKMYWYQQDPGMELHLIHYSYGVNSTEKGDLSSESTVSRIRTEHFPLTLESARPSHTSQYLCASSQAGGATYNEQFFGPGTRLTVL.

V gene TRBV7-2 combines with J gene TRBJ2-7; possible D gene TRBD1, 7 bases. CDR1 is SGHTA, CDR2 FQGNSA, per germline. The CDR3 loop spans 16 amino acids. The V end lost 5 bases, the J end lost 2 bases, and 19 bases lay between the germline ends. The CDR3 DNA follows: TGTGCCAGCAGCCTGACAGGCGGAGGGGGCGCCTACGAGCAGTACTTC. The encoded protein is CASSLTGGGGAYEQYF.

The chain uses TRBV2 and TRBJ1-5; no definite D call. Germline V CDR1 and CDR2: SNHLY, FYNNEI. Trimming stripped 8 bases from V and 5 bases from J, with 13 bases between. The CDR3 is 13 residues long. This chain's CDR3 is CASANQADQPQHF. As DNA, the CDR3 is TGTGCCAGCGCCAACCAGGCCGATCAGCCCCAGCATTTT. The full variable domain, with the rest looked up from reference TRBV2 and TRBJ1-5, is EPEVTQTPSHQVTQMGQEVILRCVPISNHLYFYWYRQILGQKVEFLVSFYNNEISEKSEIFDDQFSVERPDGSNFTLKIRSTKLEDSAMYFCASANQADQPQHFGDGTRLSIL.

The V and J genes are TRBV18 and TRBJ2-2, with TRBD2 as a possible D gene (5 bases). The CDR3 contains 14 residues. CDR1 and CDR2 from the germline V gene are KGHSH and LQKENI. V was shortened by 6 bases and J by 2 bases, with 10 bases between the two germline ends. CDR3: CASSRGLNTGELFF. In DNA, the CDR3 is TGTGCCAGCTCCCGCGGACTTAACACCGGGGAGCTGTTTTTT.

This clone is classed as medium-sized by frequency. This chain uses TRBV2 with TRBJ1-6, with 8 bases aligning to TRBD1. The V and J ends lost 7 bases and 10 bases, in that order; junction bases with no gene match: 6. CDR1 is SNHLY, CDR2 FYNNEI, per germline. The CDR3 runs 13 residues. Here the CDR3 reads CASTTGVRSPLHF. In nucleotides, the CDR3 is TGTGCCAGCACGACAGGGGTCCGATCACCCCTCCACTTT.

V gene TRBV6-5 combines with J gene TRBJ2-2; the D is unclear. In germline, CDR1 is MNHEY, CDR2 SVGAGI. The CDR3 runs to 14 residues. Between the trimmed V and J ends, which lost 7 bases and 8 bases, there was a span of 17 bases. This chain's CDR3 is CASKKVFDKGELFF. Written as DNA, the CDR3 is TGTGCCAGCAAGAAGGTATTCGACAAAGGGGAGCTGTTTTTT.

This chain joins TRBV16 and TRBJ1-4; perhaps TRBD1 as D (6 bases). The germline V gene encodes CDR1 KGHSY and CDR2 FQNENV. The V and J ends lost 0 bases and 4 bases respectively, with 9 bases between them. The CDR3 extends over 15 amino acids. This CDR3 is CASSQSRDNNEKLFF. As DNA, the CDR3 is TGTGCCAGCAGCCAATCCCGGGACAATAATGAAAAACTGTTTTTT.

The CDR3 protein is CASSPQTGEAEQYF. In DNA form, the CDR3 reads TGTGCCAGCAGCCCACAGACAGGGGAGGCCGAGCAGTACTTC. This rearrangement joins TRBV9 to TRBJ2-7, with 8 bases matching TRBD1. Germline V gene sequence: CDR1 SGDLS, CDR2 YYNGEE. V lost 4 bases to trimming and J lost 6 bases; unmatched junction nucleotides: 9. The CDR3 is 14 amino acids. The full variable domain, completed using reference TRBV9 and TRBJ2-7, is DSGVTQTPKHLITATGQRVTLRCSPRSGDLSVYWYQQSLDQGLQFLIQYYNGEERAKGNILERFSAQQFPDLHSELNLSSLELGDSALYFCASSPQTGEAEQYFGPGTRLTVT.

The V and J genes are TRBV29-1 and TRBJ2-1; 8 positions match TRBD1. Germline V lookup: CDR1 SQVTM, CDR2 ANQGSEA. The J segment lost 8 bases and the V segment lost 2 bases, leaving 11 bases of the junction unmatched. The CDR3 totals 15 residues. For the CDR3, the DNA is TGCAGCGTTGAACCCGCCGGACAGGGTAGGGATGAGCAGTTCTTC. Its protein product is CSVEPAGQGRDEQFF.

This chain connects TRBV7-9 to TRBJ2-7; possible D gene TRBD2, 6 bases. The CDR3 covers 14 residues. V gave up 4 bases and J gave up 6 bases, with 16 bases separating them. Germline V lookup: CDR1 SEHNR, CDR2 FQNEAQ (reference sequence). The CDR3 coding sequence is TGTGCCAGCAGCTACGGGGGTGCGACAGTCGAGCAGTACTTC. It encodes CASSYGGATVEQYF.

J is TRBJ2-7 and V is TRBV6-1; TRBD1 is a possible D gene (5 bases). In germline, CDR1 is MNHNS, CDR2 SASEGT. The CDR3 contains 11 residues. V was shortened by 5 bases and J by 3 bases, with 5 bases between the two germline ends. The CDR3 bases are TGTGCCAGCAGTACAGGCTACGAGCAGTACTTC. Translation gives CASSTGYEQYF.